A selection of T cell receptor beta chains follows, all from one sample in a study of blood T cell repertoires in COVID-19. Repertoires were generated with immunoSEQ multiplex PCR, while TCRdb's copy carries only in-frame clones and drops some. This sample carries about 40,000 clones, 75% to 90% of them seen once, and the ten largest clones take roughly 10%. The specimen sequenced was peripheral blood. All receptors come from an older woman with acute or convalescent COVID-19. Each CDR3 is given with its conserved first and last residue. D genes are given only for firm matches. The listing skips clone size in some rows; elsewhere it reads once, few, many or a size class.

D gene	V gene	J gene	clone size	CDR3 DNA	CDR3 protein
-	TRBV10-1	TRBJ2-2	-	TGCGCCAGCAGAAAGGACAGCGCGAACACCGGGGAGCTGTTTTTT	CASRKDSANTGELFF
-	TRBV30	TRBJ2-3	-	TGTGCCTGGAGTGTAAGCTCTAGCCTCGCAGATACGCAGTATTTT	CAWSVSSSLADTQYF
TRBD2	TRBV28	TRBJ2-3	-	TGTGCCAGCAGTTGGACTAGCTTTCCAGATACGCAGTATTTT	CASSWTSFPDTQYF
-	TRBV6-6	TRBJ1-5	-	TGTGCCAGCAGTTTAGACAATCAGCCCCAGCATTTT	CASSLDNQPQHF
TRBD2	TRBV28	TRBJ2-3	-	TGTGCCAGCAGTTCCCTAGCGGGTACGCAGTATTTT	CASSSLAGTQYF
TRBD1	TRBV7-9	TRBJ1-1	once	TGTGCCAGCAGCTTCCCGGACAGGGGCACTGAAGCTTTCTTT	CASSFPDRGTEAFF
-	TRBV6-2/TRBV6-3	TRBJ1-2	-	TGTGCCAGCAGTGCAGGGTTTTCGTACTATGGCTACACCTTC	CASSAGFSYYGYTF
-	TRBV12-3/TRBV12-4	TRBJ2-5	-	TGTGCCAGCAGTTTAGGTCAGGGCGGGACCCAGTACTTC	CASSLGQGGTQYF
-	TRBV6-2/TRBV6-3	TRBJ2-1	-	TGTGCCAGCAGTTACTCCAGGGTTCGCAATGAGCAGTTCTTC	CASSYSRVRNEQFF
TRBD1	TRBV27	TRBJ1-4	once	TGTGCCAGCAGTTTTAGACAGGGGTATGAAAAACTGTTTTTT	CASSFRQGYEKLFF
-	TRBV4-2	TRBJ2-1	-	TGTGCCAGCAGCCAAGAAAGCGGTCCCTACAATGAGCAGTTCTTC	CASSQESGPYNEQFF
TRBD1	TRBV19	TRBJ1-6	-	TGTGCCAGTAGTGACAGGGGGCTTTCACCCCTCCACTTT	CASSDRGLSPLHF
-	TRBV6-5	TRBJ2-3	-	TGTGCCAGCAGTTTGGGAGGCGCAGATACGCAGTATTTT	CASSLGGADTQYF
-	TRBV20-1	TRBJ2-5	-	TGCAGTGCTAGTGGTAGTCGGGAGACCCAGTACTTC	CSASGSRETQYF
TRBD1	TRBV10-3	TRBJ2-3	-	TGTGCCATTGCCGACGGACAGGTGGGTGCAGATACGCAGTATTTT	CAIADGQVGADTQYF
-	TRBV6-2/TRBV6-3	TRBJ1-1	medium-sized	TGTGCCAGCAGTTACTGGACAACGAACACTGAAGCTTTCTTT	CASSYWTTNTEAFF
-	TRBV12-3/TRBV12-4	TRBJ2-3	-	TGTGCCAGCAGTTTAGGAAGAGGGAATACGCAGTATTTT	CASSLGRGNTQYF
-	TRBV3-1/TRBV3-2	TRBJ2-1	once	TGTGCCAGCAGCCAGGGCATTGTAAACAATGAGCAGTTCTTC	CASSQGIVNNEQFF
-	TRBV11-1	TRBJ1-2	-	TGTGCCAGCAGCACGGTGGGTGGCGCGGGGTATGGCTACACCTTC	CASSTVGGAGYGYTF
-	TRBV29-1	TRBJ1-1	-	TGCAGCGTTGTACAGAGAGAAGCTTTCTTT	CSVVQREAFF
-	TRBV24-1	TRBJ2-1	-	TGTGCCACCAGGGCAGACAGTTACAATGAGCAGTTCTTC	CATRADSYNEQFF
-	TRBV18	TRBJ2-2	-	TGTGCCAGCTCACCACCATCACAGGGCGCCGGGGAGCTGTTTTTT	CASSPPSQGAGELFF
-	TRBV7-2	TRBJ1-6	-	TGTGCCAGCAGCCTTAGGGCAGGCGGGGATTCACCCCTCCACTTT	CASSLRAGGDSPLHF
-	TRBV11-2	TRBJ2-1	-	TGTGCCAGCAGCCAGGTCAGGGAGGTCTATGAGCAGTTCTTC	CASSQVREVYEQFF
-	TRBV7-9	TRBJ1-2	-	TGTGCCAGCAGCTTAGAGAGCGCTAACTATGGCTACACCTTC	CASSLESANYGYTF
TRBD2	TRBV5-4	TRBJ2-5	-	TGTGCCAGCAGCACTGAAAACTCGGGGGGAACCCAGTACTTC	CASSTENSGGTQYF
TRBD2	TRBV14	TRBJ2-3	-	TGTGCCAGCAGCCTAGCGGGGAAGGTAGATACGCAGTATTTT	CASSLAGKVDTQYF
-	TRBV19	TRBJ1-3	-	TGTGCCAGTAGTATGGGTAGGAGCCCTGGAAACACCATATATTTT	CASSMGRSPGNTIYF
-	TRBV2	TRBJ1-1	once	TGTGCCAGCAGTGGACAATCCTCAGAAGCTTTCTTT	CASSGQSSEAFF
-	TRBV12-3/TRBV12-4	TRBJ2-5	once	TGTGCCAGCAGGGAGAGTGGCGAGACCCAGTACTTC	CASRESGETQYF
TRBD1	TRBV4-2	TRBJ2-4	-	TGTGCCAGCAGCCAAGATGACAGGGGCGGAAGGGACATTCAGTACTTC	CASSQDDRGGRDIQYF
TRBD2	TRBV7-3	TRBJ2-2	few	TGTGCCAGCAGCCGAGGACGGCTAGCGGGAGCCGGGGAGCTGTTTTTT	CASSRGRLAGAGELFF
TRBD2	TRBV9	TRBJ2-2	few	TGTGCCAGCAGCCACCCCTCTGTGCGGGAGGGCCGTAGCGGGGAGCTGTTTTTT	CASSHPSVREGRSGELFF
TRBD2	TRBV10-3	TRBJ2-2	-	TGTGCCATCAGTCAGACTAGCATGAACACCGGGGAGCTGTTTTTT	CAISQTSMNTGELFF
TRBD1	TRBV28	TRBJ1-2	-	TGTGCCAGCAGTACCGGGACAGGAATCTATGGCTACACCTTC	CASSTGTGIYGYTF
TRBD2	TRBV10-2	TRBJ2-1	few	TGCGCCAGCAGTGAATACCGACTAGCGGGGTGGAATGAGCAGTTCTTC	CASSEYRLAGWNEQFF
-	TRBV27	TRBJ2-5	-	TGTGCCAGCAGTCCTCAGGGGATATGGGAGACCCAGTACTTC	CASSPQGIWETQYF
TRBD1	TRBV7-2	TRBJ1-1	once	TGTGCCAGCAGCACGACAGGGGGAGACACTGAAGCTTTCTTT	CASSTTGGDTEAFF
TRBD2	TRBV11-2	TRBJ2-3	-	TGTGCCAGCAGCTTAGTGGGTAGCGGGTCTGATACGCAGTATTTT	CASSLVGSGSDTQYF
TRBD1	TRBV7-2	TRBJ1-2	-	TGTGCCAGCAGCCTGGGACAGGGGGCGAGTGGCTACACCTTC	CASSLGQGASGYTF
TRBD1	TRBV13	TRBJ2-2	-	TGTGCCAGCAGCACCGGCCCCCAGGGTATTCCGGGACAGGGCTTGACCGGGGAGCTGTTTTTT	CASSTGPQGIPGQGLTGELFF
-	TRBV27	TRBJ1-2	once	TGTGCCAGCAGTTTTCGGGGAGGGACGGATGGCTACACCTTC	CASSFRGGTDGYTF
-	TRBV6-6	TRBJ1-1	-	TGTGCCAGCAGCGGCAGGGGCAAGAACACTGAAGCTTTCTTT	CASSGRGKNTEAFF
TRBD1	TRBV19	TRBJ2-2	-	TGTGCCAGTAGCAACAGGGGTCGGGAGCTGTTTTTT	CASSNRGRELFF
-	TRBV30	TRBJ1-6	-	TGTGCCTGGAGACTCAATTCACCCCTCCACTTT	CAWRLNSPLHF
-	TRBV6-2/TRBV6-3	TRBJ1-2	few	TGTGCCAGCAGTCTCGATGGGACAAGCTATGGCTACACCTTC	CASSLDGTSYGYTF
TRBD1	TRBV27	TRBJ2-2	once	TGTGCCAGCAGCCTTCGGGACAGGGTAAACACCGGGGAGCTGTTTTTT	CASSLRDRVNTGELFF
TRBD2	TRBV7-2	TRBJ2-3	-	TGTGCCAGCAGTTCGTCGGGGGGGCGCGCAGATACGCAGTATTTT	CASSSSGGRADTQYF
-	TRBV7-7	TRBJ2-3	-	TGTGCCAGCAGCTTTAGGGGGTCTAGCACAGATACGCAGTATTTT	CASSFRGSSTDTQYF
-	TRBV5-1	TRBJ1-1	-	TGCGCCAGCAGCCCCCAGGAGAACACTGAAGCTTTCTTT	CASSPQENTEAFF
-	TRBV27	TRBJ2-3	once	TGTGCCAGCAGTTTGGATTCCCAGGGGCCCCAGTATTTT	CASSLDSQGPQYF
TRBD1	TRBV6-5	TRBJ2-1	-	TGTGCCAGTAAAAAATCGGACAGGGTACATGAGCAGTTCTTC	CASKKSDRVHEQFF
-	TRBV5-4	TRBJ2-2	-	-	CASSSSGFGAGELFF
TRBD1	TRBV6-2/TRBV6-3	TRBJ1-5	-	TGTGCCAGCAGCCCGGGACAGCCTAGCAATCAGCCCCAGCATTTT	CASSPGQPSNQPQHF
-	TRBV11-2	TRBJ2-1	-	TGTGCCAGCAGCTTAGGTAATAGCGGATACAATGAGCAGTTCTTC	CASSLGNSGYNEQFF
-	TRBV6-5	TRBJ1-5	-	TGTGCCAGCAGTTCGGCACAGGGCGCGGCTCAGCCCCAGCATTTT	CASSSAQGAAQPQHF